This T cell receptor (beta chain) emerged from a study of T cell repertoires in cytomegalovirus infection (dated by TCRdb to about 2019). In the study overall: Donor HLA type was relevant to the analysis, because carriage of CMV infection together with the matching HLA type was indicated by public TCR beta signatures. Overall results and qualifications from the work: In both this cohort and an independent cohort of several hundred donors, the cumulative frequency of public TCR beta family members distinguished carriers of CMV infection plus the relevant HLA type. The ex vivo response was dominated by HLA-C-restricted CMV-specific TCR beta clonotypes, which also provided the single most frequent clonotype in two of eight donors.

V trim: 6 bases; J trim: 4 bases; unmatched bases: 8. CDR1 SQVTM and CDR2 ANQGSEA are derived from the germline V gene. Including the terminal cysteine and phenylalanine, the CDR3 comprises 14 residues. Left in the record is the CDR3 DNA by itself, 42 bases read in frame from the first base. This sample was sequenced with an Illumina HiSeq 1500. TCRdb redid the processing of the public reads, applying fastp at Q25 and MiXCR, and retained in-frame beta chains. Rows matching on CDR3 protein sequence are summarized as one entry with the most common DNA and genes. The sample includes just under 300,000 distinct CDR3 sequences, with around 10% observed a single time. Approximately 2.3% of the sample is in the top ten clones. This clonotype was found a few times. Its target antigen remains unknown. No much larger clone exists at a distance of one base, and base qualities are not known.

This sequence uses TRBV29-1 and TRBJ2-1, with 8 central nucleotides matching TRBD2. The source is a human donor in good health (CMV status not recorded). Some clones in this sample may be carry-over from other donors' samples. Sample: PBMCs. The bases read TGCAGCGTAAGCGGGGGTCTAGGATACAATGAGCAGTTCTTC. Its protein product is CSVSGGLGYNEQFF.